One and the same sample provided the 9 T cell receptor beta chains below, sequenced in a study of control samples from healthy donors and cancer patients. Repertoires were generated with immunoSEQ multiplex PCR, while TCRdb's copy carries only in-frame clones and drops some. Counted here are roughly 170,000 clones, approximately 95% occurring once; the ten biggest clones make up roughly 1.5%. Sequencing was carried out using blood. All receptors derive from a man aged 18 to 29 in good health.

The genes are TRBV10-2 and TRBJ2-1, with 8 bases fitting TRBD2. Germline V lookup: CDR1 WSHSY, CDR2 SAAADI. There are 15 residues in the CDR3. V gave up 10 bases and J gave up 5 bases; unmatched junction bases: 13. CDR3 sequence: CATQSGGGLHNEQFF. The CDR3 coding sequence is TGCGCCACCCAATCGGGCGGGGGGTTGCACAATGAGCAGTTCTTC.

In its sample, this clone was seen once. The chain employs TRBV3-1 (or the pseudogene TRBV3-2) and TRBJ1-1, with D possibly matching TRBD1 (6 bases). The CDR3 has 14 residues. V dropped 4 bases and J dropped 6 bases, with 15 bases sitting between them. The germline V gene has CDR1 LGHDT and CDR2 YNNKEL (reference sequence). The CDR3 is CASSPWGQQAEAFF. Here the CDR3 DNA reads TGTGCCAGCAGCCCCTGGGGACAACAGGCTGAAGCTTTCTTT.

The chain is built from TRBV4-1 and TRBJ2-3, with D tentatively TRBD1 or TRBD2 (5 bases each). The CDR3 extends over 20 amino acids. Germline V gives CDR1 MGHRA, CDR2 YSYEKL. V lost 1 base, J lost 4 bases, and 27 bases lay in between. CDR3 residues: CASSQVHNLGSLGTADTQYF. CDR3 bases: TGCGCCAGCAGCCAAGTTCACAATCTAGGGTCCCTGGGGACCGCAGATACGCAGTATTTT.

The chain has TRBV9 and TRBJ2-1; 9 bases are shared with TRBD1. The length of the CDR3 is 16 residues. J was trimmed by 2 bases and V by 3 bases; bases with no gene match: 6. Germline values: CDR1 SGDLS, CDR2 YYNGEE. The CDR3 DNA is TGTGCCAGCAGCGCACACTACAGGGGGCCCTACAATGAGCAGTTCTTC. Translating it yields CASSAHYRGPYNEQFF.

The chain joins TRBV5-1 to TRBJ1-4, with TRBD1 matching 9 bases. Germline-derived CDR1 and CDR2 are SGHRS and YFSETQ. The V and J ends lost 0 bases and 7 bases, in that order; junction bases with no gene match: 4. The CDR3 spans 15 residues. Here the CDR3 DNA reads TGCGCCAGCAGCTTGGGGACAGGGGACGGTGAAAAACTGTTTTTT. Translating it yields CASSLGTGDGEKLFF.

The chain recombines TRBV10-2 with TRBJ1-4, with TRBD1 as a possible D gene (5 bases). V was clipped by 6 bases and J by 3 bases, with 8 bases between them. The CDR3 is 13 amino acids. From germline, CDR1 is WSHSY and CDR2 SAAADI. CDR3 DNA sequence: TGCGCCAGCAGACAGGAGTCTAATGAAAAACTGTTTTTT. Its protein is CASRQESNEKLFF.

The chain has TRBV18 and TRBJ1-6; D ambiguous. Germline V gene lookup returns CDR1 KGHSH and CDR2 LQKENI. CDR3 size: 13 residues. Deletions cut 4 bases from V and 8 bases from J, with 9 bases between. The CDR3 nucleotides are TGTGCCAGCTCACTTCTAATAGATTCACCCCTCCACTTT. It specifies CASSLLIDSPLHF.

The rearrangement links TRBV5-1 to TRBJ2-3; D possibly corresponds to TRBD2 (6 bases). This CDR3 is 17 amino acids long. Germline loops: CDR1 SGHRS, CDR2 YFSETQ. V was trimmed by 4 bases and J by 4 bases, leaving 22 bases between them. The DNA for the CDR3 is TGCGCCAGCAGCAGGTCCTCCCTGGGGGGTAGCCCAGATACGCAGTATTTT. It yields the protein CASSRSSLGGSPDTQYF.

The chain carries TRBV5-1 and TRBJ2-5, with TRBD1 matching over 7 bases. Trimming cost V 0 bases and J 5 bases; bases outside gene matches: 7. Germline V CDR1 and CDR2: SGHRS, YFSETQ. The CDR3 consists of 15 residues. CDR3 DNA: TGCGCCAGCAGCTTGGGGACAGGTGGCGGGGAGACCCAGTACTTC. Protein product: CASSLGTGGGETQYF.